This passage covers 28 T cell receptor beta chains from one sample sequenced in a study of T cell responses to AZD1222 COVID-19 vaccine. Clones were read by immunoSEQ multiplex PCR, and TCRdb kept only the in-frame ones, dropping some. The data show under 150,000 clones, with more than 70% seen just once and about 16% held by the top ten. The sample in question was peripheral blood, obtained on day 0 of AZD1222 vaccination. These receptors were collected from an adult in good health.

The V and J genes are TRBV19 and TRBJ1-5; a possible D gene is TRBD1 (6 bases). V gave up 6 bases and J gave up 0 bases, with 12 bases separating them. The CDR3 covers 15 residues. Germline assignment: CDR1 LNHDA and CDR2 SQIVND (reference sequence). In DNA, the CDR3 is TGTGCCAGTAGGGATGGACAGTATAGCAATCAGCCCCAGCATTTT. This codes for CASRDGQYSNQPQHF.

CDR3 DNA: TGTGCCAGCAGCGTAGTAAGGGGTCGTGACACCGGGGAGCTGTTTTTT. Translating it yields CASSVVRGRDTGELFF. The chain uses TRBV9 and TRBJ2-2, with D tentatively TRBD1 (5 bases). V was clipped by 0 bases and J by 3 bases, with 12 bases between them. Germline V gene sequence: CDR1 SGDLS, CDR2 YYNGEE. CDR3 size: 16 residues.

V gene TRBV18 combines with J gene TRBJ1-1; no clear D. Germline V CDR1 and CDR2: KGHSH, LQKENI. This CDR3 has 13 amino acids. V was pared by 3 bases and J by 1 base, with 6 bases between. The CDR3 here is CASSPLENTEAFF. In DNA form, the CDR3 reads TGTGCCAGCTCACCCTTGGAGAACACTGAAGCTTTCTTT.

This clone was recorded once. The V gene is TRBV3-1 (or the pseudogene TRBV3-2), the J gene TRBJ2-3; D is undetermined. From germline, CDR1 is LGHDT and CDR2 YNNKEL (reference sequence). Trimming pared 1 base from V and 10 bases from J, leaving 9 bases between. There are 12 residues in the CDR3. The CDR3 is CASSQGTHPQYF. CDR3 DNA sequence: TGTGCCAGCAGCCAAGGGACCCACCCGCAGTATTTT.

The chain carries TRBV6-6 and TRBJ1-5; TRBD1 aligns across 8 bases. CDR1 is MNHNY, CDR2 SVGAGI, per germline (reference sequence). With 5 bases clipped from V and 0 bases from J, the junction kept 6 bases outside the gene matches. The CDR3 is 16 residues long. DNA for the CDR3: TGTGCCAGCAGTACAGGACAGGGCGATAGCAATCAGCCCCAGCATTTT. It encodes CASSTGQGDSNQPQHF.

This chain joins TRBV7-9 and TRBJ1-5; TRBD1 matches at 8 bases. Germline CDR1 and CDR2: SEHNR and FQNEAQ (reference sequence). The CDR3 is made up of 15 amino acids. V shed 1 base, J shed 6 bases, and the junction held 5 bases outside the gene matches. CDR3 in DNA: TGTGCCAGCAGCTTAGGGCAGGGGGCTTTTCAGCCCCAGCATTTT. It codes for CASSLGQGAFQPQHF.

The count of this clone is one. CDR3: CASNRGTSGGSAQYF. As DNA, the CDR3 is TGTGCCAGCAATCGCGGGACTAGCGGGGGGAGTGCGCAGTATTTT. The chain joins TRBV2 to TRBJ2-3, with 15 bases identical to TRBD2. V trimming: 7 bases; J trimming: 10 bases; junction bases outside the gene matches: 9. This CDR3 is 15 amino acids long. Germline values: CDR1 SNHLY, CDR2 FYNNEI.

This clone has a handful of counts. The chain links TRBV2 to TRBJ1-2, with no clear D. Germline V gene data show CDR1 as SNHLY and CDR2 as FYNNEI. Trimming left V 6 bases short and J 1 base short, with 9 bases between. This CDR3 has 13 amino acids. The CDR3 spells CASRADFNYGYTF. The CDR3 nucleotides are TGTGCCAGCAGGGCGGATTTTAACTATGGCTACACCTTC.

The chain uses TRBV2 and TRBJ1-1, with D unresolved. In germline, CDR1 is SNHLY, CDR2 FYNNEI. This CDR3 is built from 13 residues. Deletions cut 4 bases from V and 2 bases from J, with 8 bases between. The CDR3 here is CASSVSRNTEAFF. CDR3 coding DNA: TGTGCCAGCAGTGTCTCCAGAAACACTGAAGCTTTCTTT. Using reference TRBV2 and TRBJ1-1 for the parts outside the CDR3, the full variable domain is EPEVTQTPSHQVTQMGQEVILRCVPISNHLYFYWYRQILGQKVEFLVSFYNNEISEKSEIFDDQFSVERPDGSNFTLKIRSTKLEDSAMYFCASSVSRNTEAFFGQGTRLTVV.

The chain joins TRBV7-3 to TRBJ2-1; a possible D gene is TRBD2 (6 bases). CDR3 length: 15 residues. The V and J ends lost 5 bases and 4 bases respectively, with 15 bases between them. In germline, CDR1 is SGHTA, CDR2 FQGTGA. This CDR3 is CASSRDFAGYNEQFF. In nucleotides, the CDR3 is TGTGCCAGCAGCCGGGACTTCGCCGGGTACAATGAGCAGTTCTTC.

In its sample, this clone was seen a few times. Different DNA sequences within this sample yield the same CDR3. V is TRBV6-5 and J is TRBJ1-5; D gene ambiguous. This CDR3 contains 13 residues. Trimming cost V 2 bases and J 1 base, with 3 bases left between them. Germline V lookup: CDR1 MNHEY, CDR2 SVGAGI. The CDR3 bases are TGTGCCAGCAGTTACAACAGCAATCAGCCCCAGCATTTT. Its protein is CASSYNSNQPQHF.

The chain is built from TRBV9 and TRBJ2-1; either TRBD1 or TRBD2 may fit D (7 bases each). This CDR3 is 16 amino acids long. Germline loops: CDR1 SGDLS, CDR2 YYNGEE. Trimming removed 3 bases from V and 8 bases from J, with 21 bases in between. The CDR3 sequence is CASSETSRGGVYEQFF. The DNA of the CDR3 is TGTGCCAGCAGCGAAACCTCCAGGGGGGGCGTTTATGAGCAGTTCTTC. Supplemented by reference TRBV9 and TRBJ2-1, the full variable domain reads DSGVTQTPKHLITATGQRVTLRCSPRSGDLSVYWYQQSLDQGLQFLIQYYNGEERAKGNILERFSAQQFPDLHSELNLSSLELGDSALYFCASSETSRGGVYEQFFGPGTRLTVL.

The chain is built from TRBV20-1 and TRBJ2-3; D is uncertain. The CDR3 has 13 residues. The ends were cut back, 3 bases at V and 2 bases at J, with 9 bases in the middle. Germline V CDR1 and CDR2: DFQATT, SNEGSKA (reference sequence). CDR3 sequence reads: CSASQENTDTQYF. As DNA, the CDR3 is TGCAGTGCTAGTCAGGAGAACACAGATACGCAGTATTTT.

The rearrangement uses TRBV5-1 and TRBJ1-2, with D maybe TRBD1 (6 bases). The germline gives CDR1 SGHRS, CDR2 YFSETQ. Trimming pared 2 bases from V and 5 bases from J, leaving 19 bases between. The CDR3 has 16 amino acids. The CDR3 bases are TGCGCCAGCAGCTTATCAGGGGAGCGGAGTTTATATGGCTACACCTTC. It encodes CASSLSGERSLYGYTF.

The chain couples TRBV7-2 to TRBJ1-2; 11 nucleotides line up with TRBD1. V dropped 4 bases and J dropped 2; count of bases not matched to a gene: 3. Germline assignment: CDR1 SGHTA and CDR2 FQGNSA. This CDR3 is built from 15 residues. CDR3 residues: CASSSRTGGNYGYTF. The DNA for the CDR3 is TGTGCCAGCAGCTCCCGGACAGGGGGCAACTATGGCTACACCTTC.

The sample holds one count of this clone. J is TRBJ1-1 and V is TRBV2; tentatively, D is TRBD1 (5 bases). Per germline, CDR1 SNHLY and CDR2 FYNNEI. V was clipped by 6 bases and J by 1 base, with 12 bases between them. This CDR3 has 14 residues. The CDR3: CASRATEGNTEAFF. The CDR3 nucleotides are TGTGCCAGCAGAGCGACAGAGGGGAACACTGAAGCTTTCTTT. Using reference TRBV2 and TRBJ1-1 for the parts outside the CDR3, the full variable domain is EPEVTQTPSHQVTQMGQEVILRCVPISNHLYFYWYRQILGQKVEFLVSFYNNEISEKSEIFDDQFSVERPDGSNFTLKIRSTKLEDSAMYFCASRATEGNTEAFFGQGTRLTVV.

The V gene is TRBV7-2, the J gene TRBJ2-2; TRBD1 is a possible D gene (5 bases). Germline V gene data show CDR1 as SGHTA and CDR2 as FQGNSA. V was trimmed by 2 bases and J by 7 bases, leaving 11 bases between them. The length of the CDR3 is 14 residues. CDR3 coding DNA: TGTGCCAGCAGCTTACAGGGTTGGGGCGGGGAGCTGTTTTTT. It encodes CASSLQGWGGELFF.

This chain links TRBV9 with TRBJ2-1, with 7 bases identical to TRBD2. Per germline, CDR1 SGDLS and CDR2 YYNGEE. V lost 4 bases to trimming and J lost 1 base; unmatched junction nucleotides: 8. The CDR3 spans 16 residues. CDR3 sequence (DNA): TGTGCCAGCAGCTTCATGGGAGCGGGGTCCTACAATGAGCAGTTCTTC. Its protein is CASSFMGAGSYNEQFF.

The chain is built from TRBV5-1 and TRBJ1-2, with no clear D. The V end lost 0 bases, the J end lost 8 bases, and 32 bases lay between the germline ends. Germline loops: CDR1 SGHRS, CDR2 YFSETQ. CDR3 size: 20 residues. The CDR3 region is CASSLDSASSLGSSTKGYTF. For the CDR3, the DNA is TGCGCCAGCAGCTTGGATAGTGCATCGTCGTTGGGAAGTTCAACTAAGGGCTACACCTTC.

In this sample, this clone turned up once. The CDR3 nucleotides read TGTGCCACCAGTGATTCCGGGACCCGCTATGGCTACACCTTC. It specifies CATSDSGTRYGYTF. The chain uses TRBV24-1 and TRBJ1-2, with D possibly being TRBD1 (5 bases). Germline CDR1 and CDR2: KGHDR and SFDVKD. This CDR3 comprises 14 residues. V shed 2 bases and J shed 4 bases, with 10 bases lying between them.

This clone was detected once. The chain couples TRBV28 to TRBJ1-2, with 9 bases fitting TRBD1. Trimming cost V 2 bases and J 5 bases; bases outside gene matches: 3. This CDR3 is 14 amino acids long. Germline values: CDR1 MDHEN, CDR2 SYDVKM. CDR3 region: CASSLGDREYGYTF. The CDR3, as DNA: TGTGCCAGCAGTTTAGGGGACAGGGAATATGGCTACACCTTC.

The rearrangement uses TRBV6-6 and TRBJ2-6; the match to TRBD1 covers 9 bases. This CDR3 is built from 18 residues. With 5 bases clipped from V and 2 bases from J, the junction kept 10 bases outside the gene matches. CDR1 and CDR2 (germline): MNHNY, SVGAGI (reference sequence). CDR3 in DNA: TGTGCCAGCAGTCCACAGGGGGCTGGGCCTCCTGGGGCCAACGTCCTGACTTTC. Its translation: CASSPQGAGPPGANVLTF.

V usage is TRBV9 and J usage is TRBJ2-1; 13 nucleotides line up with TRBD2. Germline CDR1 and CDR2: SGDLS and YYNGEE. The CDR3 covers 15 residues. Trimming cost V 4 bases and J 9 bases; bases outside gene matches: 7. The CDR3 DNA is TGTGCCAGCAGCCCTCGACTAGCGGGGGGTTCTGAGCAGTTCTTC. Its protein is CASSPRLAGGSEQFF.

The chain links TRBV5-1 to TRBJ1-1; tentative D call: TRBD1 (5 bases). Germline loops: CDR1 SGHRS, CDR2 YFSETQ. The CDR3 consists of 16 residues. V was shortened by 3 bases and J by 6 bases, with 21 bases between the two germline ends. The CDR3 is CASSSGSGEYVSEAFF. The CDR3 bases are TGCGCCAGCAGCTCGGGGTCGGGGGAGTATGTATCTGAAGCTTTCTTT.

This clone was recorded a few times. The chain has TRBV24-1 and TRBJ2-1, with D tentatively TRBD2 (6 bases). The CDR3 has 14 amino acids. V lost 4 bases, J lost 8 bases, and 14 bases lay in between. The germline gives CDR1 KGHDR, CDR2 SFDVKD. The CDR3 DNA follows: TGTGCCACCAGTGACCCGAGGGCTAGCGATGAGCAGTTCTTC. It yields the protein CATSDPRASDEQFF.

This chain joins TRBV23-1 and TRBJ1-4; D may be TRBD1 (6 bases). TRBV23-1 is treated as an ORF (open reading frame) with a function not yet certain. Trimming took 10 bases from V and 4 from J, leaving 16 bases between them. The CDR3 runs 14 residues. The CDR3 DNA sequence: TGCGCCACGAGGGGGAGCAAGGGTAATGAAAAACTGTTTTTT. Its translation: CATRGSKGNEKLFF.

The DNA for the CDR3 is TGCGCCAGCAGGCGGGGGACTGAAGCTTTCTTT. Its protein product is CASRRGTEAFF. This chain uses TRBV4-3 with TRBJ1-1; possibly TRBD1 for D (5 bases). Germline V lookup: CDR1 LGHNA, CDR2 YSLEER. The V gene lost 6 bases and the J gene lost 5 bases, with 7 bases spanning the gap. The CDR3 has 11 amino acids.

This clone has a single count. The chain uses TRBV7-2 and TRBJ1-2; 7 nucleotides align to TRBD1. The germline gives CDR1 SGHTA, CDR2 FQGNSA. This CDR3 has 17 amino acids. V dropped 5 bases and J dropped 4; count of bases not matched to a gene: 16. CDR3 DNA: TGTGCCAGCAGCCTAGGGACAGCCCCTCAAAGGAGCTATGGCTACACCTTC. Protein sequence: CASSLGTAPQRSYGYTF. Variable domain in full (rest from reference TRBV7-2 and TRBJ1-2): GAGVSQSPSNKVTEKGKDVELRCDPISGHTALYWYRQSLGQGLEFLIYFQGNSAPDKSGLPSDRFSAERTGGSVSTLTIQRTQQEDSAVYLCASSLGTAPQRSYGYTFGSGTRLTVV.